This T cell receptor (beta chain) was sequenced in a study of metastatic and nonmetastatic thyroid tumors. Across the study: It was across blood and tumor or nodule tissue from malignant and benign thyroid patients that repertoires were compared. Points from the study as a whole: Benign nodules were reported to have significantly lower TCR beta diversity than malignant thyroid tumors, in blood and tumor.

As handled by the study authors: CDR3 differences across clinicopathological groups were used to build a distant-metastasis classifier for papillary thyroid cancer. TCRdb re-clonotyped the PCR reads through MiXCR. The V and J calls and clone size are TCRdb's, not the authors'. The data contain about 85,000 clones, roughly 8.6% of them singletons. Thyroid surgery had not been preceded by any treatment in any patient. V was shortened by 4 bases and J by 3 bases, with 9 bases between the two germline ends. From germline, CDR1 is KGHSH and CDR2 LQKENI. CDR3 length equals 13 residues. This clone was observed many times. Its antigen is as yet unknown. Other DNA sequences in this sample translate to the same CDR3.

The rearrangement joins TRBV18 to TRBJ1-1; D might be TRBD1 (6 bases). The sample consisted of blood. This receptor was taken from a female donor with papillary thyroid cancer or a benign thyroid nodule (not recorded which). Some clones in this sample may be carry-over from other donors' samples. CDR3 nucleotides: TGTGCCAGCTCACTCAGGGGAGACACTGAAGCTTTCTTT. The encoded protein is CASSLRGDTEAFF.